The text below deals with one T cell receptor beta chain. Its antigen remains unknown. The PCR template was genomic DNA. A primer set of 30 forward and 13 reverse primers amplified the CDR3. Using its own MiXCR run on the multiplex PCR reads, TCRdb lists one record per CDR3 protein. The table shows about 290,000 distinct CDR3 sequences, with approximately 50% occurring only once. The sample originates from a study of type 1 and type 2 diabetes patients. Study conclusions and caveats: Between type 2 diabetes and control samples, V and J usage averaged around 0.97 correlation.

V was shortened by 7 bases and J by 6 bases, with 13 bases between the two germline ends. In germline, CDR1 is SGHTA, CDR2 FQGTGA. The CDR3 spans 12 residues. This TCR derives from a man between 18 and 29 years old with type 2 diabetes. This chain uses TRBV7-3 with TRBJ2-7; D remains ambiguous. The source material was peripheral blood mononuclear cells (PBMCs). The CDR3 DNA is TGTGCCAGCACCAACCACGATCCCGAGCAGTACTTC. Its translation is CASTNHDPEQYF. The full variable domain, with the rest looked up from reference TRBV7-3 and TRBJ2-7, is GAGVSQTPSNKVTEKGKYVELRCDPISGHTALYWYRQSLGQGPEFLIYFQGTGAADDSGLPNDRFFAVRPEGSVSTLKIQRTERGDSAVYLCASTNHDPEQYFGPGTRLTVT.